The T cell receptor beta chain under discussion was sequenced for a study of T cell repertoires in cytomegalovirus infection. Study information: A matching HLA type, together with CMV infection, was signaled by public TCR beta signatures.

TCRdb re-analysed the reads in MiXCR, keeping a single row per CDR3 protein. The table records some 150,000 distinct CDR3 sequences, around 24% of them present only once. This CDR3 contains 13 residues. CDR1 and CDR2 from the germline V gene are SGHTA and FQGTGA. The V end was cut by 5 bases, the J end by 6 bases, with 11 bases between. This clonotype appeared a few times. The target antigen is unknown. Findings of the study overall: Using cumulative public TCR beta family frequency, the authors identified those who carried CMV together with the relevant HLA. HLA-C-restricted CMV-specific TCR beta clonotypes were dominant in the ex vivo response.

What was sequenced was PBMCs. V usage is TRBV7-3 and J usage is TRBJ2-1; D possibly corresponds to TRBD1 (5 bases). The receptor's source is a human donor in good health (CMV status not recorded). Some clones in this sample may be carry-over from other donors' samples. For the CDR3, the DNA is TGTGCCAGCAGCCCCTCAGGGCTCAATGAGCAGTTCTTC. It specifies CASSPSGLNEQFF. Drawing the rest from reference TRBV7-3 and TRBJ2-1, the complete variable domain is GAGVSQTPSNKVTEKGKYVELRCDPISGHTALYWYRQSLGQGPEFLIYFQGTGAADDSGLPNDRFFAVRPEGSVSTLKIQRTERGDSAVYLCASSPSGLNEQFFGPGTRLTVL.